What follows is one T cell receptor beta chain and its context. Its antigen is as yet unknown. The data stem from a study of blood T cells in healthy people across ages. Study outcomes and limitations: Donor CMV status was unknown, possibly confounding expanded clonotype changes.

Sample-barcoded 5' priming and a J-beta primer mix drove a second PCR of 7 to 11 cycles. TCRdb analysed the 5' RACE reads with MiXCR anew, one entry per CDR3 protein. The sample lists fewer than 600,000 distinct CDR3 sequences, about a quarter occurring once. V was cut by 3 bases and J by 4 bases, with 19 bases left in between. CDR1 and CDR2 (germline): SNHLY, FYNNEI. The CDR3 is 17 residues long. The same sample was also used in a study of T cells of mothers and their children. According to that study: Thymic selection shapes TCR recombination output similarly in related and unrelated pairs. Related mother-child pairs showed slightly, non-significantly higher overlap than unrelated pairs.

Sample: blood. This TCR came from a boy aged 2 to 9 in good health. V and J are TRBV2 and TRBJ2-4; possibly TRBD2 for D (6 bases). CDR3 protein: CASSELTGVDFKNIQYF. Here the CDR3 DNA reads TGTGCCAGCAGTGAGCTAACGGGGGTGGATTTTAAAAACATTCAGTACTTC.